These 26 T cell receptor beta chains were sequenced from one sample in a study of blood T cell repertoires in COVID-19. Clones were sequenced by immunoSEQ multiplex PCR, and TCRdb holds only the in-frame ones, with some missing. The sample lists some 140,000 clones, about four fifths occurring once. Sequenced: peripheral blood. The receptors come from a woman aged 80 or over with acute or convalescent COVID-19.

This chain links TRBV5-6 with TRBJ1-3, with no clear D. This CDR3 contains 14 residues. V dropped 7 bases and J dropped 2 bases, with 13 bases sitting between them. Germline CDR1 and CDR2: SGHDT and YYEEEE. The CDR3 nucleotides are TGTGCCAGCGCCCGGTTCGGGACTGGAAACACCATATATTTT. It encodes CASARFGTGNTIYF. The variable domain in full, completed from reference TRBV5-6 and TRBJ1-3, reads DAGVTQSPTHLIKTRGQQVTLRCSPKSGHDTVSWYQQALGQGPQFIFQYYEEEERQRGNFPDRFSGHQFPNYSSELNVNALLLGDSALYLCASARFGTGNTIYFGEGSWLTVV.

CDR3 sequence (DNA): TGTGCCAGCAGTGATGGGAGCCTCAAGCGGGATACGCAGTATTTT. Protein: CASSDGSLKRDTQYF. The chain joins TRBV2 to TRBJ2-3; D might be TRBD2 (5 bases). The germline gives CDR1 SNHLY, CDR2 FYNNEI. V lost 3 bases and J lost 6, with 16 bases in between. This CDR3 comprises 15 residues.

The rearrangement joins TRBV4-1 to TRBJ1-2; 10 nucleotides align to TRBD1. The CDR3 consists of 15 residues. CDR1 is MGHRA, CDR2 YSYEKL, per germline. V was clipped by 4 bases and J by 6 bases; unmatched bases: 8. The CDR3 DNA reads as TGCGCCAGCAGCCCCGGACAGGGGGGGAGGGATGGCTACACCTTC. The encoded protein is CASSPGQGGRDGYTF.

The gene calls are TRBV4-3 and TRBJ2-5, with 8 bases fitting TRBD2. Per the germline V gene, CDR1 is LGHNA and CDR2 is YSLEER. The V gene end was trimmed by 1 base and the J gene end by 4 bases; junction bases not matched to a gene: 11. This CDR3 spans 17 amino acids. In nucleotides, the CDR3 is TGCGCCAGCAGCCAAGCTCTCCGAGCGGGAGTTGGAGAGACCCAGTACTTC. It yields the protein CASSQALRAGVGETQYF.

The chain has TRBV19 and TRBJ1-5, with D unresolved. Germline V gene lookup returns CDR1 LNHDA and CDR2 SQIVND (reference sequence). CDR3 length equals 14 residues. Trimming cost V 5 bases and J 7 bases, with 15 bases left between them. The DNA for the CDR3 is TGTGCCAGTAGTCTCGGCGGGGTGGGCCAGCCCCAGCATTTT. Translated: CASSLGGVGQPQHF.

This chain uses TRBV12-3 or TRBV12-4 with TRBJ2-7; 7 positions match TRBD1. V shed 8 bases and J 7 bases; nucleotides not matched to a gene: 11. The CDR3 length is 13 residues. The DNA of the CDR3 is TGTGCCAGCGGCCGACAGGGTTCGGAAGAGCAGTACTTC. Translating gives CASGRQGSEEQYF.

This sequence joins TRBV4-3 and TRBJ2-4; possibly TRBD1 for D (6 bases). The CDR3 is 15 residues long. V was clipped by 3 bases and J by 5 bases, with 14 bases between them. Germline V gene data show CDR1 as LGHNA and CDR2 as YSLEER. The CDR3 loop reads CASSQGARGENIQYF. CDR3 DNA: TGCGCCAGCAGCCAGGGGGCTCGGGGCGAAAACATTCAGTACTTC.

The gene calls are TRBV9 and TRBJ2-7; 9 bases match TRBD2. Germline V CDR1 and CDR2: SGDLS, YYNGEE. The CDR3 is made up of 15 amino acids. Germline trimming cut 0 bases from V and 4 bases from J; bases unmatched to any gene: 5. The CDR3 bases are TGTGCCAGCAGCGTAGACCCTAGCGGGGTTTACGAGCAGTACTTC. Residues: CASSVDPSGVYEQYF.

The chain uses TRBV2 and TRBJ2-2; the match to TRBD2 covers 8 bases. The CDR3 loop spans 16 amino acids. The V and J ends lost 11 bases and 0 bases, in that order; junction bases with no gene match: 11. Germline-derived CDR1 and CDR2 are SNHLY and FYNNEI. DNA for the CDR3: TGTGCCCGCGGGGCGGGGGGCTACGCGAACACCGGGGAGCTGTTTTTT. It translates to CARGAGGYANTGELFF.

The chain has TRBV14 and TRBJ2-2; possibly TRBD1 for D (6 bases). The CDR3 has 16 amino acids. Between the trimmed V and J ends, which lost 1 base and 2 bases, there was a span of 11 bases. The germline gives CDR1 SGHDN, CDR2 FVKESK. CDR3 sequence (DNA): TGTGCCAGCAGCCAAGTAAGGACAGCTAACACCGGGGAGCTGTTTTTT. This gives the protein CASSQVRTANTGELFF.

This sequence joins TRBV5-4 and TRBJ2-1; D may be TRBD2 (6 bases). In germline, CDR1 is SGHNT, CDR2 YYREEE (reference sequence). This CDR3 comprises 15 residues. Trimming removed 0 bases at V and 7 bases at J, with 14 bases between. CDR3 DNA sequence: TGTGCCAGCAGCTTGGCCCGGTCCGGAGGGAATGAGCAGTTCTTC. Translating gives CASSLARSGGNEQFF.

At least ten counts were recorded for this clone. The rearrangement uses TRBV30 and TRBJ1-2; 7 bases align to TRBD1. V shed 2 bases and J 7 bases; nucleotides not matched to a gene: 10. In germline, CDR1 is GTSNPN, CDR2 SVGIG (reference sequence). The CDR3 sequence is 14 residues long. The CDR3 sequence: CAWSPPTGRGGYTF. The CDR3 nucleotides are TGTGCCTGGAGTCCCCCGACAGGGCGGGGTGGCTACACCTTC.

CDR3 protein: CASSYGRDNEQFF. The CDR3 bases are TGTGCCAGCAGTTACGGGAGAGACAATGAGCAGTTCTTC. The rearrangement uses TRBV6-2 or TRBV6-3 and TRBJ2-1, with TRBD2 as a possible D gene (5 bases). The CDR3 has 13 residues. Germline V CDR1 and CDR2: MNHEY, SVGEGT. Deletions cut 2 bases from V and 5 bases from J, with 7 bases between.

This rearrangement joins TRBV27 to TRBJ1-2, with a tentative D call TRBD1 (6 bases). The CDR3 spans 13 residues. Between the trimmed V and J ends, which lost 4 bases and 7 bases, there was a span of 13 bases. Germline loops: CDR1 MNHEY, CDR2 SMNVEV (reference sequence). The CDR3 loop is CASSYRDTGGYTF. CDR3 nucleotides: TGTGCCAGCAGTTACCGGGACACGGGTGGCTACACCTTC.

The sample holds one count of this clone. This chain's CDR3 is CSEAPRLAGDTDTQYF. For the CDR3, the DNA is TGCAGCGAAGCTCCCAGGCTAGCGGGGGACACAGATACGCAGTATTTT. The chain has TRBV29-1 and TRBJ2-3; 10 nucleotides align to TRBD2. Germline V CDR1 and CDR2: SQVTM, ANQGSEA. The CDR3 has 16 residues. V lost 7 bases to trimming and J lost 2 bases; unmatched junction nucleotides: 12.

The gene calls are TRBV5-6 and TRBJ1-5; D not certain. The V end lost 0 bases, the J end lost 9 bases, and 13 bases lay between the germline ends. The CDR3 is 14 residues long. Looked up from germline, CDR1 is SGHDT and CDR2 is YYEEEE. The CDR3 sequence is CASSLAADLGPQHF. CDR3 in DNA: TGTGCCAGCAGCTTGGCGGCCGACTTAGGGCCCCAGCATTTT.

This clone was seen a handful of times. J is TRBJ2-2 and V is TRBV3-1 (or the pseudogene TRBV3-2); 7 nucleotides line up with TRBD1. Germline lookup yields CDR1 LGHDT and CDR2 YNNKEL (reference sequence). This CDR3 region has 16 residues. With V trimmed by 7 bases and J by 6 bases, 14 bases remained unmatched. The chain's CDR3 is CASISHPVQGPGELFF. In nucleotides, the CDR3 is TGTGCCAGCATCTCACATCCGGTACAGGGGCCCGGGGAGCTGTTTTTT.

The CDR3 DNA reads as TGTGCCAGCAGTTTAGCTCACAATCAGCCCCAGCATTTT. Translating gives CASSLAHNQPQHF. The chain links TRBV6-2 or TRBV6-3 to TRBJ1-5; D is unresolved. This CDR3 has 13 amino acids. Trimming shortened V by 4 bases and J by 3 bases, and 7 bases separated the two germline ends. The germline V gene has CDR1 MNHEY and CDR2 SVGEGT.

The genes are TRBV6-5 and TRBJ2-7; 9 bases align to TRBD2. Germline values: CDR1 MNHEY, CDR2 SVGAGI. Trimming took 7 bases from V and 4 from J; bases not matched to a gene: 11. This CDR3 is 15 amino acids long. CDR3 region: CASKPGTSTDYEQYF. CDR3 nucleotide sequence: TGTGCCAGCAAACCCGGGACTAGCACCGATTACGAGCAGTACTTC.

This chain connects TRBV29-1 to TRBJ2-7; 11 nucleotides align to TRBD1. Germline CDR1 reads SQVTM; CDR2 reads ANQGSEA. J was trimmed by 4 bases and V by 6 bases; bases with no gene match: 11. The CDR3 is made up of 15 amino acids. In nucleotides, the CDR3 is TGCAGCGTGACTCGAACCGGGACAGGGGGTTACGAGCAGTACTTC. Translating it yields CSVTRTGTGGYEQYF.

CDR3 DNA: TGTGCCAGCAGCCAAAGGGGACAGGGACTTAGCAATCAGCCCCAGCATTTT. Translating gives CASSQRGQGLSNQPQHF. This rearrangement joins TRBV3-1 (or the pseudogene TRBV3-2) to TRBJ1-5; TRBD1 aligns across 9 bases. The germline V gene encodes CDR1 LGHDT and CDR2 YNNKEL (reference sequence). This CDR3 contains 17 residues. The V and J ends lost 2 bases and 0 bases, in that order; junction bases with no gene match: 5.

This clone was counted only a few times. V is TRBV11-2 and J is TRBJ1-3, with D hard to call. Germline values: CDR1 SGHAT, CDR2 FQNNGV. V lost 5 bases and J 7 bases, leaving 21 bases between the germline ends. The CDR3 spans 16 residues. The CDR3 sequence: CASSDTELRWRNTIYF. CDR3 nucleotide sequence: TGTGCCAGCAGCGACACCGAGCTCCGCTGGAGGAACACCATATATTTT. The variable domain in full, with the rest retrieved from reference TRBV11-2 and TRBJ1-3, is EAGVAQSPRYKIIEKRQSVAFWCNPISGHATLYWYQQILGQGPKLLIQFQNNGVVDDSQLPKDRFSAERLKGVDSTLKIQPAKLEDSAVYLCASSDTELRWRNTIYFGEGSWLTVV.

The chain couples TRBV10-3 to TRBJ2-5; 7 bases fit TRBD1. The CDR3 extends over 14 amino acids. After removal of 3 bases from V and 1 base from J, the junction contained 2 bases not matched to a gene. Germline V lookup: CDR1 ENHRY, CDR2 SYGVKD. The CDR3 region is CAISERDSQETQYF. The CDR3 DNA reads TGTGCCATCAGTGAAAGGGACAGCCAAGAGACCCAGTACTTC.

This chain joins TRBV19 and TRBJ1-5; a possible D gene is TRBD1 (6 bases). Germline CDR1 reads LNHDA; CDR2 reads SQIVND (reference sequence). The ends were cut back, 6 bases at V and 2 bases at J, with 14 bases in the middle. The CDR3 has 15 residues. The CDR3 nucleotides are TGTGCCAGTAGAGCTCAGGGGTCGGGCAATCAGCCCCAGCATTTT. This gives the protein CASRAQGSGNQPQHF.

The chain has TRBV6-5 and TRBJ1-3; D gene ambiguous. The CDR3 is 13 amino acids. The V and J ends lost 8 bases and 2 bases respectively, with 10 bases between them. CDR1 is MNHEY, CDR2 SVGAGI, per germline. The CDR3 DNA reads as TGTGCCAGCGGTCTAGCAACTGGAAACACCATATATTTT. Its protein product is CASGLATGNTIYF.

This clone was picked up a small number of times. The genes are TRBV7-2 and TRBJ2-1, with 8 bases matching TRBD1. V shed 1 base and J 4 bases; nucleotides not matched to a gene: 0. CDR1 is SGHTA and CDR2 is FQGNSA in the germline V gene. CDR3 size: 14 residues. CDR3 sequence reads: CASSLGTGYNEQFF. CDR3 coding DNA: TGTGCCAGCAGCTTAGGGACAGGGTACAATGAGCAGTTCTTC. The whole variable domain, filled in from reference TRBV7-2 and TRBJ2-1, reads GAGVSQSPSNKVTEKGKDVELRCDPISGHTALYWYRQSLGQGLEFLIYFQGNSAPDKSGLPSDRFSAERTGGSVSTLTIQRTQQEDSAVYLCASSLGTGYNEQFFGPGTRLTVL.